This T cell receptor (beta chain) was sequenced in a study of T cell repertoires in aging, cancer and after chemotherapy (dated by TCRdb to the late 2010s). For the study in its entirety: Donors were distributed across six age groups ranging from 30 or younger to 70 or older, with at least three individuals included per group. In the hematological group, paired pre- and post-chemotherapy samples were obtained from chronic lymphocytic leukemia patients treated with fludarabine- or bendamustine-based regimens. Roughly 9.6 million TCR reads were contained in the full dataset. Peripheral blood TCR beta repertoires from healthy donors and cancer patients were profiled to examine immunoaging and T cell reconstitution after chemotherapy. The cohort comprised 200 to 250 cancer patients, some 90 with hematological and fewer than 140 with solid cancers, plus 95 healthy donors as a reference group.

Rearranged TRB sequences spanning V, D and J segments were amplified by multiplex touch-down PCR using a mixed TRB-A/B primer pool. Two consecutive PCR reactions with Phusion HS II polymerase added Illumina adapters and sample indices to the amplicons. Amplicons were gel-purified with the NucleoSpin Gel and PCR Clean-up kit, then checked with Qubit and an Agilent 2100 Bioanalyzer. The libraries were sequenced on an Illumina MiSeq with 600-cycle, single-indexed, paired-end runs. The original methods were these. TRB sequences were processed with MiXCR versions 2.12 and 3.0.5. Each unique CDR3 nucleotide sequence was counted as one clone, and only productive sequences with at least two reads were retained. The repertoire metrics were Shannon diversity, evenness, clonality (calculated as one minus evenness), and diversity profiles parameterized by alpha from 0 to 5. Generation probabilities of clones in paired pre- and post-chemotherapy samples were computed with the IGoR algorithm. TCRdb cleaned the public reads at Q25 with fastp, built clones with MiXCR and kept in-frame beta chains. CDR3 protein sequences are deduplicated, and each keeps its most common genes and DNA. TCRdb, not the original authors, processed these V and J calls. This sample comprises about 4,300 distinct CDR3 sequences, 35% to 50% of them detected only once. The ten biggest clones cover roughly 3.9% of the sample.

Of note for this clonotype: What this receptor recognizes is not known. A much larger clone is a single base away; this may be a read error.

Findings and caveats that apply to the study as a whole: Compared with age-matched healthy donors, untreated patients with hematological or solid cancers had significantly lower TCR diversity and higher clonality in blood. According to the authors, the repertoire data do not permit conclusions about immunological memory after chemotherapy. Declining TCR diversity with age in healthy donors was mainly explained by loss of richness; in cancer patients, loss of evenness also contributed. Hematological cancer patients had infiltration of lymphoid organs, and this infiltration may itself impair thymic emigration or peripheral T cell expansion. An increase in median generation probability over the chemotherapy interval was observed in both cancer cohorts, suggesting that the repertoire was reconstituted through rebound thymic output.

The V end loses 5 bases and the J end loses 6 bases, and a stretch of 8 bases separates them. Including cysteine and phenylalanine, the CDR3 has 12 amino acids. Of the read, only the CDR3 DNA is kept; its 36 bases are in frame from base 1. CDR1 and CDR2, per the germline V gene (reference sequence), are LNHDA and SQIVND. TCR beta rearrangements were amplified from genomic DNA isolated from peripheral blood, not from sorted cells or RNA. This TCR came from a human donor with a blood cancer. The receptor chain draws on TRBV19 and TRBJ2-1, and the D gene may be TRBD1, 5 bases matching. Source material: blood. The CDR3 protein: CASSCTGNEQFF. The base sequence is TGTGCCAGTAGTTGTACAGGCAATGAGCAGTTCTTC.